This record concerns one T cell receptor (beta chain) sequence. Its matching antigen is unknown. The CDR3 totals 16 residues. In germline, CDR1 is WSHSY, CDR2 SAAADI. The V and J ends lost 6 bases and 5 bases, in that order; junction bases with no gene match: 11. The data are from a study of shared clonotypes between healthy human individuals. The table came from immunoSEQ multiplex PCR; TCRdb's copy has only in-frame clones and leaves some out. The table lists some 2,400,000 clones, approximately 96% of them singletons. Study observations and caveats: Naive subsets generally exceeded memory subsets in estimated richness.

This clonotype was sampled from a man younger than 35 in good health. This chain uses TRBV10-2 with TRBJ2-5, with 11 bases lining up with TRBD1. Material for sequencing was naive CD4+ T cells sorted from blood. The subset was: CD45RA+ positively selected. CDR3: CASRRGGQGASETQYF. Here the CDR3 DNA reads TGCGCCAGCAGGAGGGGCGGACAGGGGGCGAGTGAGACCCAGTACTTC.